This note documents a single T cell receptor (beta chain) sequence. The antigen remains undetermined. The PCR contained 60 Vbeta and 13 Jbeta primers. Sequencing was performed with immunoSEQ multiplex PCR; in TCRdb, only in-frame clones are kept and a portion is missing. Here the sample spans about 130,000 clones, around 78% being singletons. This sample is part of a study of cytomegalovirus exposure and HLA in healthy donors. Study-level results: The study listed 150 to 200 cytomegalovirus-associated TCR beta chains. The analysis excluded some indistinguishable V segments, including TRBV6-2 and TRBV6-3. Most of the TCR beta V segments (in an earlier analysis) were productive either about 87% or about 30% of the time.

CDR1 is SGHNT and CDR2 is YYREEE in the germline V gene (reference sequence). The length of the CDR3 is 14 residues. The ends were cut back, 0 bases at V and 2 bases at J, with 8 bases in the middle. This receptor was obtained from a young woman in good health and CMV-seronegative. Sequenced input: PBMCs. The chain couples TRBV5-4 to TRBJ1-2; D perhaps matches TRBD1 (5 bases). This CDR3 reads CASSLVGQNYGYTF. CDR3 in DNA: TGTGCCAGCAGCTTGGTGGGGCAGAACTATGGCTACACCTTC.